Below, 5 T cell receptor beta chains from the same sample are listed, as sequenced in a study of T cells after yellow fever vaccination (dated by TCRdb to between 2017 and 2020). The label giving this sample's treatment or condition can be read as: live attenuated yellow fever vaccine strain. The library was made by 5' RACE. The sequencer listed for this sample is Illumina HiSeq 2500. The public reads were quality trimmed at Q25 with fastp and then assembled into clones with MiXCR by TCRdb, keeping productive beta chains. Each entry is one CDR3 protein sequence, shown with its most common DNA and genes. For this sample the table gives 250,000 to 300,000 distinct CDR3 sequences, of which approximately 12% were detected only once. 0.45% to 0.65% of the sample comes from the top ten. The sample consisted of CD4+ T cells sorted from PBMCs, taken 45 days after the yellow fever booster vaccination. These receptors originate from a man aged 25-40 years who received the YFV17D yellow fever vaccine.

V gene TRBV7-2 combines with J gene TRBJ1-5, with a weak D call TRBD1 (6 bases). This CDR3 is 15 amino acids long. Germline V CDR1 and CDR2: SGHTA, FQGNSA. Trimming removed 8 bases from V and 0 bases from J, with 14 bases in between. The CDR3 is CASDKGGSSNQPQHF. CDR3 coding DNA: TGTGCCAGCGACAAAGGGGGGAGTAGCAATCAGCCCCAGCATTTT.

V is TRBV10-3 and J is TRBJ2-1; 9 bases are a match to TRBD2. Germline loops: CDR1 ENHRY, CDR2 SYGVKD. The CDR3 loop spans 15 amino acids. V shed 2 bases and J 7 bases; nucleotides not matched to a gene: 6. The CDR3 sequence: CAISESLAGRNEQFF. The CDR3 DNA follows: TGTGCCATCAGTGAGAGTCTAGCGGGAAGAAATGAGCAGTTCTTC.

The J gene is TRBJ2-6, the V gene TRBV6-5; no firm D call. The CDR3 runs to 15 residues. V was trimmed by 1 base and J by 1 base, leaving 5 bases between them. Germline CDR1 is MNHEY and CDR2 is SVGAGI. The CDR3 DNA reads as TGTGCCAGCAGTTACTTCTGGTCTGGGGCCAACGTCCTGACTTTC. It codes for CASSYFWSGANVLTF.

The V call is TRBV10-3, the J call TRBJ2-1, with 8 positions matching TRBD2. V lost 7 bases, J lost 3 bases, and 23 bases stayed unmatched. CDR1 and CDR2 (germline): ENHRY, SYGVKD. The CDR3 is made up of 20 amino acids. The CDR3 loop is CAITPGLGRELRGSYNEQFF. In DNA, the CDR3 is TGTGCCATCACCCCAGGGCTCGGGAGGGAACTCAGGGGTAGCTACAATGAGCAGTTCTTC.

V and J are TRBV7-2 and TRBJ1-2, with no clear D. This CDR3 is 12 amino acids long. V lost 6 bases and J lost 8, with 13 bases in between. Germline CDR1 reads SGHTA; CDR2 reads FQGNSA. The CDR3 bases are TGTGCCAGCAGTTCGTACCTTAGGGGCTACACCTTC. It translates to CASSSYLRGYTF.